These 16 T cell receptor beta chains were sequenced from one sample in a study of CD8 T cells in Susac syndrome. The RNA input was about 0.5 to 1 ug, and it was reverse transcribed with random hexamers. TCRdb independently ran MiXCR on the immunoSEQ multiplex PCR reads; one entry per CDR3 protein. Counted here are over 150,000 distinct CDR3 sequences, more than 95% occurring once; the ten biggest clones make up 0.12%. Material: CD4+ T cells from PBMCs. The source is a human donor with Susac syndrome.

This clonotype was counted once. The J gene is TRBJ2-3, the V gene TRBV5-4; D may correspond to TRBD1 or TRBD2 (5 bases each). Trimming stripped 7 bases from V and 5 bases from J, with 20 bases between. CDR3 length: 15 amino acids. The germline gives CDR1 SGHNT, CDR2 YYREEE (reference sequence). CDR3 nucleotide sequence: TGTGCCAGCCGCAATGGGACCTCCTGGGGAGATACGCAGTATTTT. This codes for CASRNGTSWGDTQYF.

This clonotype showed up just once. This chain connects TRBV7-2 to TRBJ1-2; maybe TRBD1 (5 bases). Germline V gene lookup returns CDR1 SGHTA and CDR2 FQGNSA. There are 13 residues in the CDR3. Trimming took 1 base from V and 7 from J, leaving 10 bases between them. The CDR3 region has the DNA TGTGCCAGCAGCTTAGTTGAAGGGACTGGCTACACCTTC. Its protein product is CASSLVEGTGYTF.

The V gene is TRBV5-1, the J gene TRBJ1-4; 9 nucleotides match TRBD1. Germline CDR1 and CDR2: SGHRS and YFSETQ. V shed 4 bases and J 7 bases; nucleotides not matched to a gene: 8. The CDR3 is 15 amino acids. CDR3 sequence (DNA): TGCGCCAGCAGCCCCGTGGACAGGGGTGGTGAAAAACTGTTTTTT. It translates to CASSPVDRGGEKLFF.

The chain carries TRBV28 and TRBJ2-7; 9 bases align to TRBD2. Germline V lookup: CDR1 MDHEN, CDR2 SYDVKM. The CDR3 runs 18 residues. V lost 6 bases and J lost 3; bases outside the gene matches: 18. CDR3: CASRQWGGLAGHHYEQYF. The CDR3 region has the DNA TGTGCCAGCAGACAATGGGGCGGGCTAGCGGGACACCACTACGAGCAGTACTTC.

The genes are TRBV20-1 and TRBJ2-7; 8 bases align to TRBD2. V lost 6 bases, J lost 1 base, and 5 bases stayed unmatched. The CDR3 has 13 residues. Germline assignment: CDR1 DFQATT and CDR2 SNEGSKA (reference sequence). The CDR3 loop is CSAVSGNSYEQYF. The CDR3 DNA reads as TGCAGTGCCGTTAGCGGGAATTCCTACGAGCAGTACTTC.

The chain couples TRBV20-1 to TRBJ2-2, with 12 bases matching TRBD2. Germline V lookup: CDR1 DFQATT, CDR2 SNEGSKA (reference sequence). This CDR3 has 15 residues. J was trimmed by 6 bases and V by 3 bases; bases with no gene match: 5. The CDR3 sequence is CSARFGTSGPGELFF. The DNA for the CDR3 is TGCAGTGCTAGGTTCGGGACTAGCGGGCCCGGGGAGCTGTTTTTT.

The chain joins TRBV5-1 to TRBJ1-1, with TRBD1 matching 8 bases. The CDR3 totals 16 residues. From germline, CDR1 is SGHRS and CDR2 YFSETQ. V lost 0 bases, J lost 2 bases, and 6 bases stayed unmatched. The CDR3 loop is CASSLVRGRTNTEAFF. The CDR3 DNA reads TGCGCCAGCAGCTTGGTCAGGGGGCGGACTAACACTGAAGCTTTCTTT.

This clonotype was seen just once. The rearrangement links TRBV2 to TRBJ1-5, with D uncertain. CDR3 length equals 14 residues. Germline values: CDR1 SNHLY, CDR2 FYNNEI. The V gene lost 3 bases and the J gene lost 3 bases, with 9 bases spanning the gap. CDR3 sequence reads: CASSDLAYNQPQHF. DNA of the CDR3: TGTGCCAGCAGTGACTTGGCCTACAATCAGCCCCAGCATTTT.

This rearrangement joins TRBV24-1 to TRBJ2-3; D unclear. The germline CDR1 and CDR2 sequences are KGHDR and SFDVKD. The CDR3 consists of 16 residues. V lost 0 bases and J lost 8, with 17 bases in between. In nucleotides, the CDR3 is TGTGCCACCAGTGATTTGCAGGACCCCTCGGGTGGTACGCAGTATTTT. Amino acids: CATSDLQDPSGGTQYF.

This chain's CDR3 is CSARAGGGLREQYV. The CDR3 bases are TGCAGTGCTAGAGCCGGGGGCGGCCTTCGGGAGCAGTACGTC. The rearrangement uses TRBV20-1 and TRBJ2-7, with D tentatively TRBD1 or TRBD2 (6 bases each). Germline V lookup: CDR1 DFQATT, CDR2 SNEGSKA (reference sequence). The CDR3 covers 14 residues. Trimming removed 1 base at V and 7 bases at J, with 17 bases between.

The chain uses TRBV29-1 and TRBJ2-1; 9 nucleotides match TRBD2. V gave up 6 bases and J gave up 8 bases; unmatched junction bases: 8. CDR1 SQVTM and CDR2 ANQGSEA come from the germline V gene. This CDR3 comprises 13 residues. As DNA, the CDR3 is TGCAGCGTAAGTAGCGGGAGTGTCGATGAGCAGTTCTTC. This sequence encodes CSVSSGSVDEQFF.

The genes are TRBV27 and TRBJ2-7; D perhaps matches TRBD2 (5 bases). Per the germline V gene, CDR1 is MNHEY and CDR2 is SMNVEV (reference sequence). V lost 0 bases and J 4 bases, leaving 13 bases between the germline ends. The CDR3 runs 15 residues. DNA of the CDR3: TGTGCCAGCAGTTTATCCGGACTTGGCCCTTACGAGCAGTACGTC. It codes for CASSLSGLGPYEQYV.

The chain recombines TRBV15 with TRBJ1-1, with D unresolved. Deletions cut 7 bases from V and 3 bases from J, with 21 bases between. This CDR3 comprises 16 residues. Germline V CDR1 and CDR2: LNHNV, YYDKDF (reference sequence). The CDR3, as DNA: TGTGCCACCAAACCGGACGTCCCGCGGGTGCACACTGAAGCTTTCTTT. This translates into CATKPDVPRVHTEAFF.

V gene TRBV15 combines with J gene TRBJ1-5, with D possibly being TRBD1 (5 bases). Germline values: CDR1 LNHNV, CDR2 YYDKDF (reference sequence). V was trimmed by 5 bases and J by 3 bases, leaving 14 bases between them. CDR3 length: 15 amino acids. The CDR3 DNA reads as TGTGCCACCAGCCGCGGGGAACAGGTCAATCAGCCCCAGCATTTT. Protein: CATSRGEQVNQPQHF.

The chain has TRBV11-2 and TRBJ2-7; 8 bases are shared with TRBD1. Germline-derived CDR1 and CDR2 are SGHAT and FQNNGV. This CDR3 comprises 14 residues. Unmatched junction bases numbered 3, after V lost 3 bases and J lost 2 bases. The CDR3 loop is CASSFWDRTYEQYF. The CDR3 region has the DNA TGTGCCAGCAGCTTCTGGGACAGGACCTACGAGCAGTACTTC.

The V call is TRBV6-2 or TRBV6-3, the J call TRBJ2-3, with D possibly matching TRBD1 (6 bases). CDR1 is MNHEY, CDR2 SVGEGT, per germline. CDR3 length: 14 amino acids. V gave up 2 bases and J gave up 7 bases, with 13 bases separating them. The CDR3 sequence: CASSYHRVQNTQYF. DNA for the CDR3: TGTGCCAGCAGTTACCACAGGGTCCAGAATACGCAGTATTTT.